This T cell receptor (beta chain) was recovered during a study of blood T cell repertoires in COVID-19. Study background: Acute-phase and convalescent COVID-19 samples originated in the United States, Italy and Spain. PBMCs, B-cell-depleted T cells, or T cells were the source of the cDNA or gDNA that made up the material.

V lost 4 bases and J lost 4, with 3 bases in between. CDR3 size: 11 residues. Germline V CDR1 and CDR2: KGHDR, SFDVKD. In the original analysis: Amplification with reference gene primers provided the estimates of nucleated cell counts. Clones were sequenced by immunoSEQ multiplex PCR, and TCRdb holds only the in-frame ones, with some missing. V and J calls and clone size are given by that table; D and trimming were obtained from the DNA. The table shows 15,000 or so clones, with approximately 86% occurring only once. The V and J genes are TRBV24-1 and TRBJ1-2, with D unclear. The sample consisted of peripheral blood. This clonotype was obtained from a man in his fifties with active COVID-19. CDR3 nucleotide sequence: TGTGCCACCAGTGACCGCTATGGCTACACCTTC. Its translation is CATSDRYGYTF.